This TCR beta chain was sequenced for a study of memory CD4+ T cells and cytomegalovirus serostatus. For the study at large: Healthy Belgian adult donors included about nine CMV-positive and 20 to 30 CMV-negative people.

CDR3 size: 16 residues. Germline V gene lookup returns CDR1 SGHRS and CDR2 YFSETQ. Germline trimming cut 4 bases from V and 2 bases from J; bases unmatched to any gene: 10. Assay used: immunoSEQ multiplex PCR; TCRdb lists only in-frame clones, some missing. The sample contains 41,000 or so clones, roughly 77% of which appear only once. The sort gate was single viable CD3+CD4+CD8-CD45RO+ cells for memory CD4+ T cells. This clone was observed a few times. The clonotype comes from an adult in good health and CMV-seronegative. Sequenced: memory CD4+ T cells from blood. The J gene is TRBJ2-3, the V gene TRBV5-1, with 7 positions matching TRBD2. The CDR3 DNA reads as TGCGCCAGCAGCGGGGGGGACCTGCGAAACACAGATACGCAGTATTTT. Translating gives CASSGGDLRNTDTQYF.